This T cell receptor (beta chain) came from a study of vaccination and CD4 T cells after COVID-19 (dated by TCRdb to 2021 to 2024). Some background on the complete study: SARS-CoV-2 positivity had been established in the convalescent patients by nasal swab PCR, and mild disease was recorded in roughly 9 of these patients and severe disease in one. The convalescent cohort comprised six males and four females, including two Hispanic individuals, seven Caucasians, two Asians and one multiracial person. Participants received two doses of either the Pfizer-BioNTech BNT162b2 vaccine (n=8) or the Moderna mRNA-1273 vaccine (n=2). Post-COVID blood samples from convalescent patients were collected a median of around 110 days after diagnosis, with a range of 35 to 161 days. Post-vaccine blood samples were collected a median of about 66 days after the second vaccine dose, ranging from about 14 to 241 days. For stimulating the cultures, overlapping spike peptide pools were used, derived from SARS-CoV-2 as well as from the common cold coronaviruses HCoV-NL63, HCoV-OC43 and HCoV-229E. In control cultures, a CEFX viral epitope pool was used as positive control, an HIV-1 Nef peptide pool was used as negative control, or no peptide was added. In fewer than 12 COVID-19 convalescent patients and several infection-naive healthy vaccine recipients, researchers compared the spike-specific CD4+ TCR repertoire from before mRNA vaccination with the repertoire from after.

What this sample's treatment or condition label stands for: approximately nine-day PBMC culture with coronavirus spike peptide pools or control peptides (ViraFEST assay). The ViraFEST assay was used in the study, in which antigen-specific T cells were expanded with peptide pools and expanded clonotypes were subsequently identified by TCR sequencing. The convalescent patients' positive SARS-CoV-2 PCR tests fell between March and December 2020, which was before the Alpha, Beta and Delta variants emerged in the United States. Each well held 2.2 million or so PBMCs cultured in IMDM containing roughly 5% human AB serum and 9 to 10 IU/ml IL-2, with around 9.7 ug/ml peptide pools added. Half of the culture medium was replaced with fresh IL-2-containing medium on days 3 and 7. CD4+ T cells were isolated after around 11 days of culture through negative selection using the EasySep CD4+ T cell isolation kit. PBMCs were separated from whole blood using Ficoll-Paque Plus gradient centrifugation and then either used fresh or cryopreserved at -140C. Each culture condition was generally run in triplicate wells.

With regard to this clonotype: Its antigen is currently not known. Base qualities are not provided; no much larger clone lies one nucleotide away.

V is cut back by 4 bases and J by 4 bases, with 10 bases in the junction unmatched. From cysteine to phenylalanine, the CDR3 is 16 amino acids long. Only the CDR3 region is kept as DNA, spanning 48 bases read in frame from base 1. The CDR1 and CDR2 encoded by the germline V gene (reference sequence) are DFQATT and SNEGSKA. Libraries were constructed by PCR. At the Johns Hopkins FTIC core, DNA from the cultured CD4+ T cells underwent TCR sequencing with the Oncomine TCR Beta short-read assay. Genomic DNA was extracted from the cultured CD4+ T cells with the QIAamp micro DNA kit. Oncomine TCR Beta libraries from cultured CD4+ T cells were pooled using unique dual indexes and sequenced on an Illumina iSeq 100. Processing in the source paper ran as follows. Non-productive sequences were filtered out, and CDR3s that did not start with C, did not end with F or W, or were shorter than 7 amino acids were discarded. Antigen-specific clonotypes were identified using the MANAFEST web application through comparison of peptide-stimulated wells with reference and other culture wells. For a clone to be called positive, the clone needed an FDR below 0.05, an odds ratio above 5, and a productive frequency above 0.1% in at least two of three replicate wells. A clonotype counted as cross-reactive if it showed significant expansion both in the SARS-CoV-2 spike wells and in at least one common cold coronavirus spike condition. CDR3 homology was assessed with Levenshtein distances (stringdist) and unrooted phylogenetic trees (ape) in R version 3.6.1. Through fastp at Q25 and MiXCR, TCRdb rebuilt clones from the public reads, retaining in-frame beta chains. Records with the same CDR3 protein are collapsed into one entry carrying the most frequent genes and DNA. It is TCRdb's table, rather than the study itself, that gives the V and J calls and clone size. This sample comprises roughly 10,000 distinct CDR3 sequences, approximately 75% of them detected only once. Jointly, the top ten make up around 8.1% of the sample.

Study-wide findings and limitations: In convalescent patients, a median 86.3% of post-vaccine SARS-CoV-2-reactive clones were detected only after vaccination, and vaccine-specific priming was suggested by this finding. Nearly all vaccine-specific clones in convalescent patients (304 of 307) were mono-reactive for SARS-CoV-2 spike rather than cross-reactive with common cold coronaviruses. The median number of SARS-CoV-2-reactive clonotypes rose from roughly 20 after infection to about 40 after vaccination, but the change was not significant. The study included relatively few convalescent patients and did not analyze early timepoints after natural infection.

This receptor was identified in a human donor who had recovered from COVID-19. The sequencing input was CD4+ T cells from blood, cultured in vitro. The V and J genes are TRBV20-1 and TRBJ1-5; 10 middle bases align to TRBD1. The CDR3 is CSAIRQGAIWNQPQHF. At the DNA level, the sequence is TGCAGTGCTATACGACAGGGGGCCATTTGGAATCAGCCCCAGCATTTT.